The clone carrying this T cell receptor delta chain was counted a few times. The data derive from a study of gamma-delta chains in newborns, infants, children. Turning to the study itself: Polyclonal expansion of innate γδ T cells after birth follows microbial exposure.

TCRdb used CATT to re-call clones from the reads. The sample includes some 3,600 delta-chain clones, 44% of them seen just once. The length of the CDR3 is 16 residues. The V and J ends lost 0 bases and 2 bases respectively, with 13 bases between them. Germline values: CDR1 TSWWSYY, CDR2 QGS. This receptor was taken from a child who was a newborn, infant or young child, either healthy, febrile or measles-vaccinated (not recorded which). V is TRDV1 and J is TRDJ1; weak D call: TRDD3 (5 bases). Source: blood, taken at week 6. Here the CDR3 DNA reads TGTGCTCTTGGGGAACTAGGGAGGGGGCGAACCGATAAACTCATCTTT. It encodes CALGELGRGRTDKLIF.